A selection of T cell receptor beta chains follows, all from one sample in a study of CD4 T cells in lung cancer. Sequencing used immunoSEQ multiplex PCR; TCRdb keeps in-frame clones, though not all of them. The sample yields approximately 140 clones, roughly nine tenths seen once. Antigens for these TCRs are unknown. The material sequenced was a CD4+ T cell line or clone grown in culture. The receptors shown here come from a woman aged 55-69 years with non-small cell lung cancer. Some clones in this sample may be carry-over from other donors' samples. Both conserved end residues are part of each CDR3. D genes are given only for firm matches. Size tells how often a clone was seen (once, few, many) or the class of an expanded clone, and some rows leave it out.

v_call: TRBV4-3
clone_size: -
j_call: TRBJ2-6
d_call: TRBD1
cdr3_aa: CASSQARGTENVLTF
cdr3_nt: TGCGCCAGCAGCCAAGCCAGAGGGACAGAGAACGTCCTGACTTTC

v_call: TRBV29-1
clone_size: -
j_call: TRBJ2-2
d_call: -
cdr3_aa: CSVTDLGELFF
cdr3_nt: TGCAGCGTAACGGACCTCGGGGAGCTGTTTTTT

v_call: TRBV18
clone_size: -
j_call: TRBJ2-7
d_call: -
cdr3_aa: CASSPGRLDSHEQYF
cdr3_nt: TGTGCCAGCTCACCAGGCCGACTAGATTCGCACGAGCAGTACTTC

v_call: TRBV5-5
clone_size: once
j_call: TRBJ1-2
d_call: -
cdr3_aa: CASHRYVSPRKTYGYTF
cdr3_nt: TGTGCCAGCCACCGATATGTCTCGCCGCGAAAGACCTATGGCTACACCTTC

v_call: TRBV5-4
clone_size: -
j_call: TRBJ2-2
d_call: -
cdr3_aa: CASSLGSWGVDGELFF
cdr3_nt: TGTGCCAGCAGCTTGGGATCGTGGGGGGTAGACGGGGAGCTGTTTTTT

v_call: TRBV5-4
clone_size: -
j_call: TRBJ2-2
d_call: TRBD1
cdr3_aa: CASSPGGTGLSGELFF
cdr3_nt: TGTGCCAGCAGCCCGGGCGGGACAGGGTTGTCCGGGGAGCTGTTTTTT

v_call: TRBV2
clone_size: -
j_call: TRBJ1-2
d_call: -
cdr3_aa: CASRANRVTNYGYTF
cdr3_nt: TGTGCCAGCAGAGCAAACAGGGTTACTAACTATGGCTACACCTTC

v_call: TRBV18
clone_size: -
j_call: TRBJ2-7
d_call: TRBD2
cdr3_aa: CASSPTGTSSYEQYF
cdr3_nt: TGTGCCAGCTCACCAACAGGGACTAGCTCCTACGAGCAGTACTTC

v_call: TRBV2
clone_size: -
j_call: TRBJ1-5
d_call: -
cdr3_aa: CASTRSQNNQPQHF
cdr3_nt: TGTGCCAGCACCCGCTCACAGAACAATCAGCCCCAGCATTTT

v_call: TRBV11-1
clone_size: few
j_call: TRBJ2-2
d_call: -
cdr3_aa: CASSLGPTGELFF
cdr3_nt: TGTGCCAGCAGCTTGGGCCCTACCGGGGAGCTGTTTTTT

v_call: TRBV18
clone_size: -
j_call: TRBJ2-7
d_call: TRBD2
cdr3_aa: CASSIEGFAGGNEQYF
cdr3_nt: TGTGCCAGCTCGATCGAGGGTTTCGCGGGAGGGAACGAGCAGTACTTC

v_call: TRBV6-6
clone_size: -
j_call: TRBJ2-2
d_call: -
cdr3_aa: CASINSQPPGELFF
cdr3_nt: TGTGCCAGCATTAACAGCCAGCCCCCCGGGGAGCTGTTTTTT

v_call: TRBV7-6
clone_size: -
j_call: TRBJ2-2
d_call: TRBD2
cdr3_aa: CASSANPSGQNTGELFF
cdr3_nt: TGTGCCAGCAGCGCTAACCCTAGCGGACAAAACACCGGGGAGCTGTTTTTT

v_call: TRBV28
clone_size: -
j_call: TRBJ2-1
d_call: -
cdr3_aa: CASSPTLGTGTQFF
cdr3_nt: TGTGCCAGCAGTCCGACCCTGGGTACAGGTACGCAGTTCTTC

v_call: TRBV14
clone_size: -
j_call: TRBJ1-2
d_call: -
cdr3_aa: CASSPYTGGSYGYTF
cdr3_nt: TGTGCCAGCAGCCCCTACACCGGGGGCAGCTATGGCTACACCTTC

v_call: TRBV27
clone_size: -
j_call: TRBJ2-1
d_call: TRBD1
cdr3_aa: CASSRDSRVGNEQFF
cdr3_nt: TGTGCCAGCAGTCGGGACAGCCGTGTGGGTAATGAGCAGTTCTTC

v_call: TRBV7-9
clone_size: once
j_call: TRBJ1-1
d_call: -
cdr3_aa: CASSKGNTEAFF
cdr3_nt: TGTGCCAGCAGTAAGGGGAACACTGAAGCTTTCTTT

v_call: TRBV30
clone_size: -
j_call: TRBJ1-1
d_call: -
cdr3_aa: CAWSDLYFMNTEAFF
cdr3_nt: TGTGCCTGGAGTGACCTTTACTTCATGAACACTGAAGCTTTCTTT

v_call: TRBV6-6
clone_size: -
j_call: TRBJ1-6
d_call: -
cdr3_aa: CASGNSPLHF
cdr3_nt: TGTGCCAGCGGGAATTCACCCCTCCACTTT

v_call: TRBV7-2
clone_size: -
j_call: TRBJ2-3
d_call: -
cdr3_aa: CASSDPDGPDTQYF
cdr3_nt: TGTGCCAGCAGCGACCCGGATGGCCCAGATACGCAGTATTTT

v_call: TRBV18
clone_size: once
j_call: TRBJ2-7
d_call: -
cdr3_aa: CASSLGASYEQYF
cdr3_nt: TGTGCCAGCTCATTGGGGGCCTCCTACGAGCAGTACTTC

v_call: TRBV7-8
clone_size: -
j_call: TRBJ2-7
d_call: -
cdr3_aa: CASSLVAGSSYEQYF
cdr3_nt: TGTGCCAGCAGCTTAGTCGCAGGGAGCTCCTACGAGCAGTACTTC

v_call: TRBV4-3
clone_size: -
j_call: TRBJ1-4
d_call: -
cdr3_aa: CASSPSPGFGEKLFF
cdr3_nt: TGCGCCAGCAGCCCATCCCCCGGATTCGGCGAAAAACTGTTTTTT

v_call: TRBV10-3
clone_size: -
j_call: TRBJ2-1
d_call: -
cdr3_aa: CAISFTSSYNEQFF
cdr3_nt: TGTGCCATCAGTTTTACGAGCTCCTACAATGAGCAGTTCTTC

v_call: TRBV18
clone_size: -
j_call: TRBJ2-1
d_call: -
cdr3_aa: CASSRNYVHNEQFF
cdr3_nt: TGTGCCAGCTCACGAAACTACGTACACAATGAGCAGTTCTTC

v_call: TRBV28
clone_size: large
j_call: TRBJ2-3
d_call: -
cdr3_aa: CAPSLGADTQYF
cdr3_nt: TGTGCCCCTAGTCTGGGGGCGGATACGCAGTATTTT

v_call: TRBV7-8
clone_size: -
j_call: TRBJ1-2
d_call: -
cdr3_aa: CASSSTYRAYGYTF
cdr3_nt: TGTGCCAGCAGCTCAACCTACAGGGCGTATGGCTACACCTTC

v_call: TRBV6-5
clone_size: hyperexpanded
j_call: TRBJ1-2
d_call: -
cdr3_aa: CASSYVPNYGYTF
cdr3_nt: TGTGCCAGCAGTTACGTCCCTAACTATGGCTACACCTTC

v_call: TRBV19
clone_size: -
j_call: TRBJ2-7
d_call: -
cdr3_aa: CASSISWGYYEQYF
cdr3_nt: TGTGCCAGTAGTATAAGTTGGGGGTACTACGAGCAGTACTTC

v_call: TRBV12-2
clone_size: -
j_call: TRBJ1-1
d_call: -
cdr3_aa: CASSQQGSTEAFF
cdr3_nt: TGTGCCAGCAGCCAGCAGGGTAGCACTGAAGCTTTCTTT

v_call: TRBV7-9
clone_size: -
j_call: TRBJ1-6
d_call: -
cdr3_aa: CASSPDVPYNSPLHF
cdr3_nt: TGTGCCAGCAGCCCGGATGTCCCCTATAATTCACCCCTCCACTTT

v_call: TRBV5-1
clone_size: -
j_call: TRBJ1-1
d_call: -
cdr3_aa: CASSPALRRKAFF
cdr3_nt: TGCGCCAGCAGCCCCGCCCTACGGCGGAAAGCTTTCTTT

v_call: TRBV4-3
clone_size: -
j_call: TRBJ2-6
d_call: -
cdr3_aa: CASSQDSGLGANVLTF
cdr3_nt: TGCGCCAGCAGCCAAGACTCCGGGTTAGGGGCCAACGTCCTGACTTTC

v_call: TRBV7-2
clone_size: -
j_call: TRBJ2-5
d_call: -
cdr3_aa: CASGRAGRPQETQYF
cdr3_nt: TGTGCCAGCGGGCGGGCAGGTAGACCCCAAGAGACCCAGTACTTC

v_call: TRBV6-5
clone_size: -
j_call: TRBJ1-1
d_call: TRBD1
cdr3_aa: CASSYSTGVGTEAFF
cdr3_nt: TGTGCCAGCAGTTACTCCACAGGGGTGGGCACTGAAGCTTTCTTT

v_call: TRBV5-6
clone_size: -
j_call: TRBJ2-7
d_call: -
cdr3_aa: CASSQLYEQYF
cdr3_nt: TGTGCCAGCAGCCAACTATACGAGCAGTACTTC

v_call: TRBV19
clone_size: -
j_call: TRBJ2-3
d_call: TRBD2
cdr3_aa: CASSSSGSSDTQYF
cdr3_nt: TGTGCCAGTAGTAGTAGCGGGAGCTCAGATACGCAGTATTTT

v_call: TRBV29-1
clone_size: -
j_call: TRBJ2-1
d_call: -
cdr3_aa: CSVETLTVSSYNEQFF
cdr3_nt: TGCAGCGTTGAGACACTCACAGTTAGCTCCTACAATGAGCAGTTCTTC

v_call: TRBV14
clone_size: once
j_call: TRBJ2-2
d_call: TRBD2
cdr3_aa: CASSQRSGGVNTGELFF
cdr3_nt: TGTGCCAGCAGCCAACGCTCCGGGGGGGTGAACACCGGGGAGCTGTTTTTT

v_call: TRBV9
clone_size: -
j_call: TRBJ1-2
d_call: -
cdr3_aa: CASSPTGQGHGYTF
cdr3_nt: TGTGCCAGCAGCCCTACGGGTCAGGGTCATGGCTACACCTTC

v_call: TRBV6-7
clone_size: -
j_call: TRBJ2-1
d_call: TRBD1
cdr3_aa: CASSYFRTGDSYNEQFF
cdr3_nt: TGTGCCAGCAGTTACTTCCGGACAGGCGACTCCTACAATGAGCAGTTCTTC

v_call: TRBV7-8
clone_size: large
j_call: TRBJ1-1
d_call: -
cdr3_aa: CASSKGNTEAFF
cdr3_nt: TGTGCCAGCAGTAAGGGGAACACTGAAGCTTTCTTT

v_call: TRBV5-5
clone_size: -
j_call: TRBJ2-2
d_call: TRBD1
cdr3_aa: CASSPPGQANTGELFF
cdr3_nt: TGTGCCAGCAGCCCTCCGGGACAGGCGAACACCGGGGAGCTGTTTTTT

v_call: TRBV18
clone_size: -
j_call: TRBJ1-1
d_call: -
cdr3_aa: CASSPGLGWDTEAFF
cdr3_nt: TGTGCCAGCTCACCGGGTTTAGGTTGGGACACTGAAGCTTTCTTT

v_call: TRBV19
clone_size: -
j_call: TRBJ1-1
d_call: TRBD1
cdr3_aa: CASSTGQVRSTEAFF
cdr3_nt: TGTGCCAGTAGTACAGGACAGGTGAGGTCCACTGAAGCTTTCTTT

v_call: TRBV27
clone_size: -
j_call: TRBJ2-7
d_call: -
cdr3_aa: CASSLSSGPGYEQYF
cdr3_nt: TGTGCCAGCAGTTTATCATCCGGGCCGGGGTACGAGCAGTACTTC

v_call: TRBV7-9
clone_size: -
j_call: TRBJ1-2
d_call: -
cdr3_aa: CASARDNGYTF
cdr3_nt: TGTGCCAGCGCCCGGGACAATGGCTACACCTTC

v_call: TRBV7-2
clone_size: -
j_call: TRBJ2-3
d_call: TRBD2
cdr3_aa: CASSPTSGGAWDTQYF
cdr3_nt: TGTGCCAGCAGCCCTACTAGCGGGGGGGCTTGGGATACGCAGTATTTT

v_call: TRBV6-5
clone_size: -
j_call: TRBJ2-1
d_call: TRBD2
cdr3_aa: CASKAGQNNEQFF
cdr3_nt: TGTGCCAGCAAAGCGGGGCAGAACAATGAGCAGTTCTTC

v_call: TRBV7-3
clone_size: -
j_call: TRBJ1-1
d_call: -
cdr3_aa: CASSKGNTEAFF
cdr3_nt: TGTGCCAGCAGTAAGGGGAACACTGAAGCTTTCTTT

v_call: TRBV12-5
clone_size: -
j_call: TRBJ2-1
d_call: TRBD2
cdr3_aa: CASGFHGEGTYNEQFF
cdr3_nt: TGTGCTAGTGGTTTCCACGGGGAGGGGACCTACAATGAGCAGTTCTTC

v_call: TRBV28
clone_size: -
j_call: TRBJ1-1
d_call: TRBD1
cdr3_aa: CASSIWDRGNEAFF
cdr3_nt: TGTGCCAGCAGTATCTGGGACAGGGGGAATGAAGCTTTCTTT

v_call: TRBV6-4
clone_size: -
j_call: TRBJ2-1
d_call: TRBD1
cdr3_aa: CASSYFRTGDSYNEQFF
cdr3_nt: TGTGCCAGCAGTTACTTCCGGACAGGCGACTCCTACAATGAGCAGTTCTTC